The 10 T cell receptor beta chains given below trace back to one sample, sequenced in a study of T-cell reconstitution after alpha-beta-depleted transplantation in children. The library targeted TCRbeta and was prepared with unique molecular identifiers. Each CDR3 protein gets one entry after TCRdb re-called the PCR reads with MiXCR. The data show around 700,000 distinct CDR3 sequences, around 13% seen once. The sequencing here drew on PBMCs, taken before TCRalphabeta/CD19-depleted stem cell transplant. All receptors come from a girl under 10 years old with congenital amegakaryocytic thrombocytopenia, due to receive a stem cell transplant.

Ten or more counts support this clonotype. The genes are TRBV6-1 and TRBJ2-6, with D perhaps matching TRBD1 (6 bases). The CDR3 has 16 residues. Germline CDR1 reads MNHNS; CDR2 reads SASEGT. The germline V and J ends were trimmed by 2 bases and 2 bases, with 10 bases remaining between them. CDR3 residues: CASSERPGAGANVLTF. Written as DNA, the CDR3 is TGTGCCAGCAGTGAAAGACCAGGGGCTGGGGCCAACGTCCTGACTTTC.

The rearrangement joins TRBV15 to TRBJ2-1; possible D gene TRBD2, 6 bases. Germline V gene lookup returns CDR1 LNHNV and CDR2 YYDKDF (reference sequence). This CDR3 is built from 14 residues. Trimming took 3 bases from V and 6 from J, leaving 12 bases between them. DNA for the CDR3: TGTGCCACCAGCAGCCCGGGACTTTCCAATGAGCAGTTCTTC. Its translation is CATSSPGLSNEQFF.

V is TRBV28 and J is TRBJ2-3, with 7 bases aligning to TRBD2. CDR1 MDHEN and CDR2 SYDVKM come from the germline V gene. With 10 bases clipped from V and 0 bases from J, the junction kept 4 bases outside the gene matches. The CDR3 is 13 amino acids. The CDR3 protein is CAIAGVSTDTQYF. In DNA form, the CDR3 reads TGTGCCATCGCGGGGGTTAGCACAGATACGCAGTATTTT.

The J gene is TRBJ2-3, the V gene TRBV4-2; D uncertain. From germline, CDR1 is LGHNA and CDR2 YNFKEQ. Deletions cut 6 bases from V and 6 bases from J, with 7 bases between. This CDR3 is built from 11 residues. The CDR3 DNA follows: TGTGCCAGCAGGCGAGACGATACGCAGTATTTT. Translated: CASRRDDTQYF.

V is TRBV3-1 and J is TRBJ2-1, with D perhaps given as TRBD1 or TRBD2 (5 bases each). The germline gives CDR1 LGHDT, CDR2 YNNKEL (reference sequence). The V end lost 11 bases, the J end lost 2 bases, and 25 bases lay between the germline ends. The CDR3 length is 17 residues. The CDR3 here is CACCQGPPQRPYNEQFF. CDR3 bases: TGTGCCTGCTGCCAGGGACCTCCCCAGAGGCCCTACAATGAGCAGTTCTTC.

This clonotype was found a few times. The V call is TRBV30, the J call TRBJ1-5; no clear D gene. The CDR3 has 17 residues. Germline loops: CDR1 GTSNPN, CDR2 SVGIG (reference sequence). The germline V and J ends were trimmed by 3 bases and 1 base, with 19 bases remaining between them. The CDR3 is CAWSHTRGPGSNQPQHF. The CDR3 DNA is TGTGCCTGGAGCCATACCCGGGGTCCCGGAAGCAATCAGCCCCAGCATTTT.

In its sample, this clonotype was seen many times. The rearrangement links TRBV7-9 to TRBJ2-4; 7 nucleotides line up with TRBD1. Germline V CDR1 and CDR2: SEHNR, FQNEAQ (reference sequence). This CDR3 has 15 residues. V shed 3 bases and J 0 bases; nucleotides not matched to a gene: 2. The CDR3 region is CASSFRQGAKNIQYF. The CDR3 DNA sequence: TGTGCCAGCAGCTTTCGACAGGGAGCCAAAAACATTCAGTACTTC.

This chain joins TRBV6-5 and TRBJ1-3, with D possibly being TRBD1 (5 bases). V was shortened by 6 bases and J by 4 bases, with 13 bases between the two germline ends. There are 14 residues in the CDR3. Germline CDR1 MNHEY, CDR2 SVGAGI. Here the CDR3 reads CASRLQESGNTIYF. The DNA for the CDR3 is TGTGCCAGCAGATTACAGGAGTCAGGAAACACCATATATTTT.

The table lists this clonotype with many counts. The chain links TRBV20-1 to TRBJ1-3; D gene unclear. The germline V gene encodes CDR1 DFQATT and CDR2 SNEGSKA (reference sequence). Trimming shortened V by 6 bases and J by 0 bases, and 9 bases separated the two germline ends. The CDR3 extends over 13 amino acids. In DNA form, the CDR3 reads TGCAGTGCAAAGACGAGCTCTGGAAACACCATATATTTT. Translating it yields CSAKTSSGNTIYF.

The V and J genes are TRBV7-2 and TRBJ2-1; D not certain. The CDR3 covers 15 residues. Germline V lookup: CDR1 SGHTA, CDR2 FQGNSA. V was trimmed by 5 bases and J by 8 bases, leaving 19 bases between them. In DNA form, the CDR3 reads TGTGCCAGCAGCCGCAGCGTTATCGACGTCCATGAGCAGTTCTTC. This encodes CASSRSVIDVHEQFF.